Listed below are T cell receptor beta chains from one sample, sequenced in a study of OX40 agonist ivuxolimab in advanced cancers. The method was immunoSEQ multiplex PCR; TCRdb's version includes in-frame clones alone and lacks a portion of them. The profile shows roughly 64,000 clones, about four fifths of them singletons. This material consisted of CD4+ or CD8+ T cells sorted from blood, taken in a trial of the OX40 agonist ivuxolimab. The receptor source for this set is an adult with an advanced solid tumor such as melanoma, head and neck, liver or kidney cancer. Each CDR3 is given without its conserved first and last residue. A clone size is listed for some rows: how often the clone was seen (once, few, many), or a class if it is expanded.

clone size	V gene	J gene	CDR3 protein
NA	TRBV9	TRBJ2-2	ASSPDRRAGELF
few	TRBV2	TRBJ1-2	ASSDRGQGGVGYT
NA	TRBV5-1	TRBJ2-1	ASSLMGAAYNEQF
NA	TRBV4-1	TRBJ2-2	ASSPHWTRGSGELF
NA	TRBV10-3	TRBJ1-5	AISEGGQPQH
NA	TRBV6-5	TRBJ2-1	ASSYFAGARNEQF
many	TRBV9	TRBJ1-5	ASSVAGGTPQH
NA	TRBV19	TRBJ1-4	ASTRTGRSTTNEKLF
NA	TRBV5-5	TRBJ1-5	ASSPVLFQPQH
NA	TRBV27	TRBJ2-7	ASSRDPRGTYEQY
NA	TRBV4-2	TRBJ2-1	ASSQVSAGSSYNEQF
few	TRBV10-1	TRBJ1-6	ASSETSSNSPLH
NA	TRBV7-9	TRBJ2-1	ASSGVGGSKNEQF
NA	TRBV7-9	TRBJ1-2	ASSSGQSGYT
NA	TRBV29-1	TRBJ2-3	SVGGQSSTDTQY
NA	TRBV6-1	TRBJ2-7	ASSELGPYEQY
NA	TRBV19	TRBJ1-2	ASSILGATSGYT
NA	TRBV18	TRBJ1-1	ASSQGYTEAF
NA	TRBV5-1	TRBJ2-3	ASSLTAGGSTDTQY
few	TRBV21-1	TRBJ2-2	ASSREGNKGHECTGELF